What follows are 27 T cell receptor beta chains derived from one specimen sequenced in a study of OX40 agonist ivuxolimab in advanced cancers. The method was immunoSEQ multiplex PCR; TCRdb's version includes in-frame clones alone and lacks a portion of them. The table shows more than 85,000 clones, with about 90% occurring only once. Specimen: CD4+ or CD8+ T cells sorted from blood, collected in a trial of the OX40 agonist ivuxolimab. Receptors were obtained from an adult with an advanced solid tumor such as melanoma, head and neck, liver or kidney cancer.

This clone was counted a single time. CDR3 region: CASSSSPLYEQYF. The CDR3 DNA follows: TGTGCCAGCAGCTCCTCCCCGCTCTACGAGCAGTACTTC. The chain employs TRBV11-2 and TRBJ2-7; unclear D gene. Trimming took off 4 bases at V and 3 bases at J, with 10 bases between the two ends. The CDR3 is made up of 13 amino acids. Germline V gives CDR1 SGHAT, CDR2 FQNNGV.

This chain links TRBV5-1 with TRBJ2-1; a weak D match, TRBD2 (6 bases). Trimming removed 6 bases from V and 4 bases from J, with 20 bases in between. The germline V gene has CDR1 SGHRS and CDR2 YFSETQ. The CDR3 covers 16 residues. The CDR3 nucleotides read TGCGCCAGCAATCCGGGGCCTATGGGGGGTTACAATGAGCAGTTCTTC. Translation gives CASNPGPMGGYNEQFF.

In its sample, this clone was seen once. The chain is built from TRBV28 and TRBJ1-4, with 8 positions matching TRBD1. Per germline, CDR1 MDHEN and CDR2 SYDVKM. The CDR3 is 12 amino acids. The CDR3 here is CAAGGAREKLFF. The CDR3 DNA follows: TGTGCGGCAGGGGGCGCAAGGGAAAAACTGTTTTTT.

This sequence joins TRBV19 and TRBJ2-3, with D perhaps matching TRBD2 (6 bases). Trimming removed 0 bases from V and 0 bases from J, with 7 bases in between. Germline assignment: CDR1 LNHDA and CDR2 SQIVND (reference sequence). The CDR3 contains 15 residues. DNA of the CDR3: TGTGCCAGTAGTATAGAAGGGACTAGCACAGATACGCAGTATTTT. Its protein product is CASSIEGTSTDTQYF.

In its sample, this clone was seen once. The chain combines TRBV5-1 with TRBJ2-7; the match to TRBD2 covers 13 bases. V was clipped by 4 bases and J by 7 bases; unmatched bases: 11. This CDR3 spans 16 amino acids. The germline V gene encodes CDR1 SGHRS and CDR2 YFSETQ. CDR3 sequence reads: CASSPTGTSGVMEQYF. CDR3 nucleotides: TGCGCCAGCAGCCCAACCGGGACTAGCGGGGTTATGGAGCAGTACTTC. The full variable domain, its missing parts supplied by reference TRBV5-1 and TRBJ2-7, is KAGVTQTPRYLIKTRGQQVTLSCSPISGHRSVSWYQQTPGQGLQFLFEYFSETQRNKGNFPGRFSGRQFSNSRSEMNVSTLELGDSALYLCASSPTGTSGVMEQYFGPGTRLTVT.

The CDR3 coding sequence is TGTGCCAGCACTTTAGGGCTAGCGGGAGGAAACGGGGAGCTGTTTTTT. This sequence encodes CASTLGLAGGNGELFF. V and J are TRBV2 and TRBJ2-2; 11 nucleotides line up with TRBD2. After removal of 7 bases from V and 7 bases from J, the junction contained 11 bases not matched to a gene. The length of the CDR3 is 16 residues. Germline CDR1 is SNHLY and CDR2 is FYNNEI.

As DNA, the CDR3 is TGTGCCAGCCTCCCCGACCCGCATGGGGGTGAGCAGTTCTTC. Amino acid sequence: CASLPDPHGGEQFF. This sequence joins TRBV6-1 and TRBJ2-1; D tentatively reads TRBD1 or TRBD2 (5 bases each). Germline values: CDR1 MNHNS, CDR2 SASEGT. The V end lost 8 bases, the J end lost 9 bases, and 20 bases lay between the germline ends. This CDR3 has 14 amino acids.

The V and J genes are TRBV6-1 and TRBJ2-5; tentative D call: TRBD2 (5 bases). The ends were cut back, 8 bases at V and 5 bases at J, with 18 bases in the middle. The CDR3 has 14 residues. CDR1 is MNHNS and CDR2 is SASEGT in the germline V gene. CDR3 sequence (DNA): TGTGCCAGCGGTGCCACCGGGCCGGGGGAGACCCAGTACTTC. This sequence encodes CASGATGPGETQYF.

V and J are TRBV6-6 and TRBJ2-5; D is undetermined. With 6 bases removed from V and 5 bases from J, the gap between germline ends came to 7 bases. The germline V gene has CDR1 MNHNY and CDR2 SVGAGI (reference sequence). This CDR3 is built from 11 residues. The CDR3 protein is CASSFGETQYF. The CDR3 DNA reads TGTGCCAGCAGCTTCGGCGAGACCCAGTACTTC.

The V gene is TRBV19, the J gene TRBJ2-2, with D perhaps matching TRBD1 (6 bases). The CDR3 extends over 15 amino acids. Germline V lookup: CDR1 LNHDA, CDR2 SQIVND (reference sequence). V was clipped by 0 bases and J by 4 bases, with 9 bases between them. For the CDR3, the DNA is TGTGCCAGTAGTATAGACCGGACAGTCACCGGGGAGCTGTTTTTT. Residues: CASSIDRTVTGELFF. The full variable domain, with the rest looked up from reference TRBV19 and TRBJ2-2, is DGGITQSPKYLFRKEGQNVTLSCEQNLNHDAMYWYRQDPGQGLRLIYYSQIVNDFQKGDIAEGYSVSREKKESFPLTVTSAQKNPTAFYLCASSIDRTVTGELFFGEGSRLTVL.

This clone has a single count. V is TRBV5-4 and J is TRBJ2-7, with D unclear. From germline, CDR1 is SGHNT and CDR2 YYREEE (reference sequence). Trimming shortened V by 4 bases and J by 0 bases, and 14 bases separated the two germline ends. This CDR3 contains 15 residues. CDR3 loop: CASSSAGGASYEQYF. Written as DNA, the CDR3 is TGTGCCAGCAGCAGCGCTGGCGGAGCCTCCTACGAGCAGTACTTC.

The CDR3 loop reads CASSRFTDTQYF. In nucleotides, the CDR3 is TGTGCCAGCAGCCGCTTTACAGATACGCAGTATTTT. The chain recombines TRBV14 with TRBJ2-3; no clear D. The CDR3 spans 12 residues. Germline loops: CDR1 SGHDN, CDR2 FVKESK. The V end was cut by 4 bases, the J end by 3 bases, with 5 bases between. The variable domain in full, completed from reference TRBV14 and TRBJ2-3, reads EAGVTQFPSHSVIEKGQTVTLRCDPISGHDNLYWYRRVMGKEIKFLLHFVKESKQDESGMPNNRFLAERTGGTYSTLKVQPAELEDSGVYFCASSRFTDTQYFGPGTRLTVL.

The rearrangement uses TRBV6-6 and TRBJ2-7, with no clear D. The CDR3 consists of 12 residues. Germline CDR1 reads MNHNY; CDR2 reads SVGAGI (reference sequence). Between the trimmed V and J ends, which lost 1 base and 3 bases, there was a span of 4 bases. The CDR3 spells CASSYFNYEQYF. CDR3 DNA sequence: TGTGCCAGCAGTTACTTTAACTACGAGCAGTACTTC.

In its sample, this clone was seen once. The chain has TRBV5-5 and TRBJ2-2, with 7 nucleotides matching TRBD1. In germline, CDR1 is SGHKS, CDR2 YYEKEE (reference sequence). Trimming took 7 bases from V and 0 from J; bases not matched to a gene: 6. CDR3 length: 15 residues. This CDR3 is CASSGQYTNTGELFF. CDR3 DNA sequence: TGTGCCAGCTCGGGACAGTACACGAACACCGGGGAGCTGTTTTTT.

This sequence joins TRBV28 and TRBJ2-6; D call uncertain. From germline, CDR1 is MDHEN and CDR2 SYDVKM. The CDR3 runs to 15 residues. Trimming removed 6 bases at V and 0 bases at J, with 9 bases between. DNA for the CDR3: TGTGCCAGCAGCCCCAGCAACTCTGGGGCCAACGTCCTGACTTTC. Amino acid sequence: CASSPSNSGANVLTF.

The V and J genes are TRBV10-3 and TRBJ2-2, with D perhaps TRBD2 (6 bases). The V end lost 5 bases, the J end lost 8 bases, and 18 bases lay between the germline ends. There are 15 residues in the CDR3. The germline V gene has CDR1 ENHRY and CDR2 SYGVKD. The CDR3 sequence: CAISSSAGAGGELFF. As DNA, the CDR3 is TGTGCCATCAGTTCCTCGGCCGGGGCGGGAGGGGAGCTGTTTTTT.

This clone showed up just a few times. The V and J genes are TRBV19 and TRBJ2-3; D is unclear. CDR3 length equals 14 residues. The ends were cut back, 3 bases at V and 4 bases at J, with 11 bases in the middle. Germline V lookup: CDR1 LNHDA, CDR2 SQIVND (reference sequence). The CDR3 DNA reads TGTGCCAGTAGTATGAAGTGGGAAGCAGATACGCAGTATTTT. Translated: CASSMKWEADTQYF.

The CDR3 DNA is TGCGCCAGCAGCAAGGGAGGGGGTCAGGTCAACAATGAGCAGTTCTTC. Protein sequence: CASSKGGGQVNNEQFF. V and J are TRBV5-1 and TRBJ2-1; D perhaps matches TRBD2 (7 bases). The CDR3 has 16 residues. Germline CDR1 reads SGHRS; CDR2 reads YFSETQ. Trimming took 4 bases from V and 5 from J, leaving 19 bases between them. The entire variable domain, with the rest obtained from reference TRBV5-1 and TRBJ2-1, is as follows: KAGVTQTPRYLIKTRGQQVTLSCSPISGHRSVSWYQQTPGQGLQFLFEYFSETQRNKGNFPGRFSGRQFSNSRSEMNVSTLELGDSALYLCASSKGGGQVNNEQFFGPGTRLTVL.

This clone was picked up a small number of times. The genes are TRBV18 and TRBJ2-3, with 15 positions matching TRBD2. The ends lost 2 bases at V and 2 bases at J; junction bases unmatched: 5. This CDR3 comprises 18 residues. CDR1 and CDR2 from the germline V gene are KGHSH and LQKENI. This chain's CDR3 is CASSPGTSGGRFTDTQYF. Here the CDR3 DNA reads TGTGCCAGCTCACCAGGGACTAGCGGGGGGCGCTTCACAGATACGCAGTATTTT.

This sequence joins TRBV5-4 and TRBJ2-3, with 8 bases that match TRBD2. CDR3 size: 14 residues. V was pared by 4 bases and J by 4 bases, with 5 bases of the junction left unmatched. CDR1 SGHNT and CDR2 YYREEE come from the germline V gene (reference sequence). In nucleotides, the CDR3 is TGTGCCAGCAGCCGGACTAGCTTGCCAGATACGCAGTATTTT. Translation gives CASSRTSLPDTQYF.

This clone was recorded once. The chain links TRBV20-1 to TRBJ2-4; maybe TRBD2 (5 bases). V shed 3 bases and J shed 7 bases, with 7 bases lying between them. Germline values: CDR1 DFQATT, CDR2 SNEGSKA (reference sequence). The CDR3 has 11 residues. CDR3 in amino acids: CSARAGNIQYF. CDR3 bases: TGCAGTGCTAGGGCGGGTAACATTCAGTACTTC.

This chain connects TRBV7-2 to TRBJ2-7; D call uncertain. Germline V gene sequence: CDR1 SGHTA, CDR2 FQGNSA. With 1 base removed from V and 4 bases from J, the gap between germline ends came to 5 bases. This CDR3 spans 12 amino acids. The CDR3 bases are TGTGCCAGCAGCTTAGACATGTACGAGCAGTACTTC. Translating it yields CASSLDMYEQYF. Full variable domain (missing parts from reference TRBV7-2 and TRBJ2-7): GAGVSQSPSNKVTEKGKDVELRCDPISGHTALYWYRQSLGQGLEFLIYFQGNSAPDKSGLPSDRFSAERTGGSVSTLTIQRTQQEDSAVYLCASSLDMYEQYFGPGTRLTVT.

This clone was picked up one time. V is TRBV9 and J is TRBJ1-1, with D uncertain. The CDR3 is made up of 14 amino acids. Germline CDR1 reads SGDLS; CDR2 reads YYNGEE. Trimming left V 0 bases short and J 0 bases short, with 6 bases between. CDR3 residues: CASSVDSVNTEAFF. CDR3 bases: TGTGCCAGCAGCGTAGACTCTGTGAACACTGAAGCTTTCTTT.

J is TRBJ1-1 and V is TRBV28; D ambiguous. The V end lost 1 base, the J end lost 6 bases, and 12 bases lay between the germline ends. Germline V gene sequence: CDR1 MDHEN, CDR2 SYDVKM. CDR3 length: 14 residues. The CDR3 sequence is CASSLYRVRAEAFF. In DNA, the CDR3 is TGTGCCAGCAGTTTATACCGCGTAAGGGCTGAAGCTTTCTTT.

V gene TRBV5-1 combines with J gene TRBJ1-1; the D gene is possibly TRBD1 (5 bases). V dropped 4 bases and J dropped 1 base, with 11 bases sitting between them. The germline V gene encodes CDR1 SGHRS and CDR2 YFSETQ. CDR3 length: 14 amino acids. The CDR3 sequence: CASSTGGPNTEAFF. The DNA for the CDR3 is TGCGCCAGCAGCACGGGGGGACCGAACACTGAAGCTTTCTTT.

The rearrangement links TRBV28 to TRBJ2-7, with 14 bases that match TRBD2. V shed 6 bases, J shed 6 bases, and the junction held 7 bases outside the gene matches. Germline lookup yields CDR1 MDHEN and CDR2 SYDVKM. The CDR3 is 15 residues long. This chain's CDR3 is CASRAGLAGVLEQYF. CDR3 DNA sequence: TGTGCCAGCAGGGCGGGACTAGCGGGAGTGCTCGAGCAGTACTTC. Together with reference TRBV28 and TRBJ2-7, the CDR3 gives the full variable domain: DVKVTQSSRYLVKRTGEKVFLECVQDMDHENMFWYRQDPGLGLRLIYFSYDVKMKEKGDIPEGYSVSREKKERFSLILESASTNQTSMYLCASRAGLAGVLEQYFGPGTRLTVT.

This sequence joins TRBV30 and TRBJ2-1, with TRBD2 identical over 9 bases. Germline V gene lookup returns CDR1 GTSNPN and CDR2 SVGIG (reference sequence). Losses at the gene ends were 2 bases for V and 4 bases for J; bases not matched to a gene: 3. The CDR3 length is 14 residues. Here the CDR3 reads CAWSLAGTYNEQFF. The CDR3 nucleotides read TGTGCCTGGAGTCTAGCGGGGACTTACAATGAGCAGTTCTTC.